This T cell receptor (beta chain) was documented in a study of tumor-infiltrating lymphocytes in localized non-small cell lung cancer. TCRdb's table, derived via immunoSEQ multiplex PCR, lists solely in-frame clones and lacks some. The table lists about 6,300 clones, 76% of them singletons. This CDR3 is built from 14 residues. Between the trimmed V and J ends, which lost 4 bases and 0 bases, there was a span of 10 bases. Germline assignment: CDR1 SGHRS and CDR2 YFSETQ. The sample comprised lung tumor tissue. The chain recombines TRBV5-1 with TRBJ2-5; D not resolved. The receptor comes from a human donor with non-small cell lung cancer. Here the CDR3 DNA reads TGCGCCAGCAGCATACAGCAGTACCAAGAGACCCAGTACTTC. Residues: CASSIQQYQETQYF.